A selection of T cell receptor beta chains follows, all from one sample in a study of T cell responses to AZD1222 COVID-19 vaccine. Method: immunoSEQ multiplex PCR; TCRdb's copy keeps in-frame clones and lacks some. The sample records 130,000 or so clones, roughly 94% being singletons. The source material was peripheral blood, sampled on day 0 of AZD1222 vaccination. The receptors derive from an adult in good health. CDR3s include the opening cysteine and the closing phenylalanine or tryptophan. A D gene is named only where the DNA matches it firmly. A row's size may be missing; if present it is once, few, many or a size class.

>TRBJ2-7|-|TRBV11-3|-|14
CASSSGHPAGEQYF
TGTGCCAGCAGCTCGGGACACCCCGCCGGGGAGCAGTACTTC
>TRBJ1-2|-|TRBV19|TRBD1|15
CASSDRGVANYGYTF
TGTGCCAGTAGCGACAGGGGAGTGGCTAACTATGGCTACACCTTC
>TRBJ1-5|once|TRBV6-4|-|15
CASSPTGDGNQPQHF
TGTGCCAGCAGCCCCACTGGGGACGGGAATCAGCCCCAGCATTTT
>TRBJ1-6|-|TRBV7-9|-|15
CASSSGNRMYSPLHF
TGTGCCAGCAGTTCAGGGAATCGAATGTATTCACCCCTCCACTTT
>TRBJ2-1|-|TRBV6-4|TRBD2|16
CASEGLAGGGLDEQFF
TGTGCCAGCGAAGGACTAGCGGGAGGTGGGTTGGATGAGCAGTTCTTC
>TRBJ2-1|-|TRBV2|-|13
CASISDVGREQFF
TGTGCCAGCATCAGCGACGTCGGCCGGGAGCAGTTCTTC
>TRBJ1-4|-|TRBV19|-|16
CASSISPGTSNEKLFF
TGTGCCAGTAGTATCTCCCCCGGGACATCTAATGAAAAACTGTTTTTT
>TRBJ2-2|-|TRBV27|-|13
CASSWTAPGELFF
TGTGCCAGCAGTTGGACAGCCCCCGGGGAGCTGTTTTTT
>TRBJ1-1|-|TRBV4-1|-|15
CASSQVGGQDTEAFF
TGCGCCAGCAGCCAAGTAGGGGGACAAGACACTGAAGCTTTCTTT
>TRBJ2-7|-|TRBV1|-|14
CTSSVRDFSYEQYF
TGCACCAGCAGCGTCCGGGACTTCTCCTACGAGCAGTACTTC
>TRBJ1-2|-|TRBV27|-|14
CASSPQGTIYGYTF
TGTGCCAGCAGTCCCCAGGGGACTATCTATGGCTACACCTTC
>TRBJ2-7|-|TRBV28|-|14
CASSFHTRSYEQYF
TGTGCCAGCAGTTTCCACACCCGCTCCTACGAGCAGTACTTC
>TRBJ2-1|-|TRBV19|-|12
CASSIRGNEQFF
TGTGCCAGTAGTATAAGGGGAAATGAGCAGTTCTTC
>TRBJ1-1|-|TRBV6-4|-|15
CASSDSGSMNTEAFF
TGTGCCAGCAGTGACTCCGGCTCAATGAACACTGAAGCTTTCTTT
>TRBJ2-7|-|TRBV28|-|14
CASSFDRLEDEQYF
TGTGCCAGCAGTTTTGACAGACTCGAGGACGAGCAGTACTTC
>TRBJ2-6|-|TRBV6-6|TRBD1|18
CASSQTGTGISGANVLTF
TGTGCCAGCAGTCAAACCGGGACAGGAATCTCTGGGGCCAACGTCCTGACTTTC
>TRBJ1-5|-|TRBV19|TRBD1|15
CASRNWDSKNQPQHF
TGTGCCAGTAGGAACTGGGACAGCAAAAATCAGCCCCAGCATTTT
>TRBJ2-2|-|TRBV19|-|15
CASSIGSGNTGELFF
TGTGCCAGTAGTATTGGCAGCGGGAACACCGGGGAGCTGTTTTTT
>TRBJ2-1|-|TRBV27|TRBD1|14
CASKRQGVFNEQFF
TGTGCCAGCAAGAGGCAGGGGGTTTTCAATGAGCAGTTCTTC
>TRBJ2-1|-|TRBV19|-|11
CASSPGEEQFF
TGTGCCAGTAGTCCTGGTGAAGAGCAGTTCTTC
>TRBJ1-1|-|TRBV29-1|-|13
CSVDPGDYTEAFF
TGCAGCGTTGACCCAGGGGACTACACTGAAGCTTTCTTT
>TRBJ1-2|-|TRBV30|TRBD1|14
CAWEGGQGSYGYTF
TGTGCCTGGGAGGGGGGACAGGGGTCGTACGGCTACACCTTC
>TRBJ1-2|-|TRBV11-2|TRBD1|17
CASSLDIRDRANYGYTF
TGTGCCAGCAGCTTAGACATCCGGGACAGGGCTAACTATGGCTACACCTTC
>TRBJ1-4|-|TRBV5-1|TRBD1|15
CASRSTGGGNEKLFF
TGCGCCAGCAGGTCTACAGGGGGCGGGAATGAAAAACTGTTTTTT
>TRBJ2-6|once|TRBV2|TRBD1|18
CASSMDRRYASGANVLTF
TGTGCCAGCAGTATGGACAGGAGATATGCCTCTGGGGCCAACGTCCTGACTTTC
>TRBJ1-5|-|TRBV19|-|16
CASSIGPGKRSQPQHF
TGTGCCAGTAGTATAGGTCCGGGAAAGAGAAGTCAGCCCCAGCATTTT
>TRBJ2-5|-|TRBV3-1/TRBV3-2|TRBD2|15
CASSQASGMRETQYF
TGTGCCAGCAGCCAAGCTAGCGGGATGAGGGAGACCCAGTACTTC
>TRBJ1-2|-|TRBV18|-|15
CASHPGSAGNYGYTF
TGTGCCAGCCACCCCGGGTCGGCGGGGAACTATGGCTACACCTTC